This T cell receptor (beta chain) came from a study of identical twins. A template switching step contributed a universal primer site, while unique molecular identifiers were present in the cDNA. TCRdb independently ran MiXCR on the 5' RACE reads; one entry per CDR3 protein. The sample lists over 600,000 distinct CDR3 sequences, 21% occurring once. This CDR3 has 13 amino acids. Germline V lookup: CDR1 MNHNS, CDR2 SASEGT. Trimming removed 8 bases at V and 6 bases at J, with 15 bases between. Findings and caveats of the study: Invariant MAIT and iNKT cells may have partly biased zero-insertion analyses. Cross-sectional statistics underpinned the conclusions; the same donors were not followed.

This clonotype was observed a few times. Its antigen remains unknown. The same sample was also studied in work on T cells expressing NK-cell markers. As reported in that work: Of the CD8+ T cells in more than five donors, 1.0-7.0% belonged to dominant NKG2C+ clonotypes.

Sequenced sample: PBMCs. This receptor was identified in a woman aged 18 to 35 in good health. V and J are TRBV6-1 and TRBJ2-3, with D unclear. CDR3: CASRSDVTDTQYF. The CDR3 nucleotides read TGTGCCAGCCGCTCGGATGTTACGGATACGCAGTATTTT.